This T cell receptor beta chain is from a study of blood T cell repertoires in COVID-19. Study summary: The United States, Italy and Spain provided the acute and convalescent COVID-19 samples. The cDNA or gDNA used as material had been derived from T cells, B-cell-depleted T cells, or PBMCs.

How the authors handled the data: Amplification with reference gene primers provided the estimates of nucleated cell counts. The method was immunoSEQ multiplex PCR; TCRdb's version includes in-frame clones alone and lacks a portion of them. The DNA was the basis for D and trimming; V, J and clone size are from that table. Of under 40,000 clones detected, around four fifths appear once; the ten largest clones hold about 15%. What was sequenced was peripheral blood. This TCR was sampled from a man aged 50 to 60 with active or convalescent COVID-19.

The DNA for the CDR3 is TGTGCCAGTAGCCGACAGGGGGCCGGGGAGCTGTTTTTT. Protein: CASSRQGAGELFF. The V call is TRBV19, the J call TRBJ2-2; 9 bases match TRBD1. Germline V CDR1 and CDR2: LNHDA, SQIVND (reference sequence). With V trimmed by 6 bases and J by 6 bases, 2 bases remained unmatched. The CDR3 is 13 residues long.